The entry that follows covers one TCR beta chain sequence. This entry is derived from a study of T cells in Graves' hyperthyroidism and ophthalmopathy. Germline V CDR1 and CDR2: DFQATT, SNEGSKA (reference sequence). This CDR3 is 14 amino acids long. Trimming took 0 bases from V and 2 from J, leaving 8 bases between them. TCR beta CDR3 regions were amplified from RNA transcripts. First-round RT-PCR with HTBI primers amplified the TCR CDR3 region. TCRdb fed the multiplex PCR reads into MiXCR, producing one record per CDR3 protein. Here the sample spans over 300,000 distinct CDR3 sequences, approximately 14% being singletons.

Sequencing was performed on blood. This chain joins TRBV20-1 and TRBJ1-5, with D hard to call. The sequence came from an older woman with Graves' hyperthyroidism. Here the CDR3 DNA reads TGCAGTGCTAGAGATAGTTGGGGCAATCAGCCCCAGCATTTT. This translates into CSARDSWGNQPQHF.